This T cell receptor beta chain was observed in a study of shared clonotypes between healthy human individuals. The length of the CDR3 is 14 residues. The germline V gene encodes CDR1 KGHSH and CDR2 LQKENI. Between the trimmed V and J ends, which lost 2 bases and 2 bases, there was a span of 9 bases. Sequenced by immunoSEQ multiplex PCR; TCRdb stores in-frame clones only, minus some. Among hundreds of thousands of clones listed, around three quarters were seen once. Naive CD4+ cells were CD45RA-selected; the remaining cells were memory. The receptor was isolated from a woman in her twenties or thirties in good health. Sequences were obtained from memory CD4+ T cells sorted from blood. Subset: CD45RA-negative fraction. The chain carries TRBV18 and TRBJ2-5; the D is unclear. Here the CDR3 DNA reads TGTGCCAGCTCACCAAATTCAGATCAAGAGACCCAGTACTTC. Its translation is CASSPNSDQETQYF.